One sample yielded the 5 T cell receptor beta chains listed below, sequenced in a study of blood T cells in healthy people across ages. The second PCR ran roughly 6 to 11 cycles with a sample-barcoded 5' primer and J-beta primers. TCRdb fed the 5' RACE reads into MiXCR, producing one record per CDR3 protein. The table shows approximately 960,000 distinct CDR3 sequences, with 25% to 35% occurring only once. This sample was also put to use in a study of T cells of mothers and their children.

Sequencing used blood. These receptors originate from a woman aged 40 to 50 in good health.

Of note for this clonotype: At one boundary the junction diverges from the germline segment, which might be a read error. Here the CDR3 reads CTSSLALAGSTDTQYF. The CDR3 nucleotides read TGTACCAGCAGCTTAGCGCTCGCGGGGAGCACAGATACGCAGTATTTT. V is TRBV7-9 and J is TRBJ2-3, with D possibly TRBD2 on 6 matching bases. The CDR3 is 16 amino acids. CDR1 and CDR2 from the germline V gene are SEHNR and FQNEAQ (reference sequence).

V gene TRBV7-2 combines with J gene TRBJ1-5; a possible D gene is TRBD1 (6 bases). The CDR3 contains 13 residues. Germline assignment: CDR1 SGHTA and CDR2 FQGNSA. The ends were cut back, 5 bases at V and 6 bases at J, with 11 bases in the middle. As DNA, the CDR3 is TGTGCCAGCAGCGATAACAGGGCTCAGCCCCAGCATTTT. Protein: CASSDNRAQPQHF.

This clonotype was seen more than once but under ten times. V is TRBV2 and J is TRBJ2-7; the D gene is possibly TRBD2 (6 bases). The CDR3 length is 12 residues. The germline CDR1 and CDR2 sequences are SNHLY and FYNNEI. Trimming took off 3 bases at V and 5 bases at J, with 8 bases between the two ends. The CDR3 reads CASSDERDEQYF. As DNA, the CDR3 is TGTGCCAGCAGTGACGAGCGGGACGAGCAGTACTTC.

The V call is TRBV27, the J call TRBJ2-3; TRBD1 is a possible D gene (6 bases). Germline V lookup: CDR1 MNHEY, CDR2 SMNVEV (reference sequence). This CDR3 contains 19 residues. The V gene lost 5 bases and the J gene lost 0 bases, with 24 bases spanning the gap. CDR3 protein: CASSARGPLAGASTDTQYF. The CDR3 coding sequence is TGTGCCAGCAGTGCCAGGGGTCCTCTGGCAGGGGCTAGCACAGATACGCAGTATTTT.

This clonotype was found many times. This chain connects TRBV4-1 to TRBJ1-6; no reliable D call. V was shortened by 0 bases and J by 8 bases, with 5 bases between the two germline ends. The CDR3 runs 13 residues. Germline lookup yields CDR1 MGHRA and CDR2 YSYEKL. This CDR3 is CASSQDPDSPLHF. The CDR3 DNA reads TGCGCCAGCAGCCAAGACCCCGATTCACCCCTCCACTTT.